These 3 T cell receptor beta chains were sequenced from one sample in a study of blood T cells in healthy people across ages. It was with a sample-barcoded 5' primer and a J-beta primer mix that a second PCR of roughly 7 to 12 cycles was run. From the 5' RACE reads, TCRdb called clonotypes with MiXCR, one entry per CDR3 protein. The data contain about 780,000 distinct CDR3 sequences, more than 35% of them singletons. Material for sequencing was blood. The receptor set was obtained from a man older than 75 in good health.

CDR3 sequence reads: CSARLSGYTF. DNA of the CDR3: TGCAGTGCTAGACTGTCTGGCTACACCTTC. The chain uses TRBV20-1 and TRBJ1-2, with D unresolved. V was shortened by 2 bases and J by 7 bases, with 5 bases between the two germline ends. The length of the CDR3 is 10 residues. CDR1 is DFQATT and CDR2 is SNEGSKA in the germline V gene (reference sequence).

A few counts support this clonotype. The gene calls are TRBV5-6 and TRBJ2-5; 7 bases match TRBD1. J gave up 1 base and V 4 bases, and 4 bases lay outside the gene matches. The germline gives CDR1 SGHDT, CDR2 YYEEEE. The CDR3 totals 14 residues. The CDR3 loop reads CASSTWTGQETQYF. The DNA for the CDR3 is TGTGCCAGCAGCACCTGGACAGGCCAAGAGACCCAGTACTTC.

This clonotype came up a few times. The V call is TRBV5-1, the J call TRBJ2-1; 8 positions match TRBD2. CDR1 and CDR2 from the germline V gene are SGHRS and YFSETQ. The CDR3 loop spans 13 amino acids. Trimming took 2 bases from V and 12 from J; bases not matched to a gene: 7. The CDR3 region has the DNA TGCGCCAGCAGCTTCGGGGTAGCGGGATCGCAGTTCTTC. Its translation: CASSFGVAGSQFF.